This T cell receptor (beta chain) was recorded in a study of blood T cell repertoires in COVID-19. Study-level background: PBMCs, B-cell-depleted T cells, or T cells provided the cDNA or gDNA that made up the material.

In the original analysis: Reference gene primers were amplified, and this amplification served to estimate nucleated cell counts. Profiled with immunoSEQ multiplex PCR; TCRdb holds only in-frame clones, not every one. The V and J calls and clone size are taken from that table; D and trimming were inferred from the DNA. In the table there are 250,000 or so clones, 80% to 90% of which are singletons. The CDR3 is 14 residues long. V lost 3 bases, J lost 7 bases, and 18 bases lay in between. The germline V gene encodes CDR1 DFQATT and CDR2 SNEGSKA (reference sequence). Source material: peripheral blood. The chain uses TRBV20-1 and TRBJ1-1, with D unresolved. The receptor was derived from a woman in her forties who had recovered from COVID-19. The CDR3, as DNA: TGCAGTGCTAGTAGGATTTCGATTGCGGATGAAGCTTTCTTT. Its protein is CSASRISIADEAFF.